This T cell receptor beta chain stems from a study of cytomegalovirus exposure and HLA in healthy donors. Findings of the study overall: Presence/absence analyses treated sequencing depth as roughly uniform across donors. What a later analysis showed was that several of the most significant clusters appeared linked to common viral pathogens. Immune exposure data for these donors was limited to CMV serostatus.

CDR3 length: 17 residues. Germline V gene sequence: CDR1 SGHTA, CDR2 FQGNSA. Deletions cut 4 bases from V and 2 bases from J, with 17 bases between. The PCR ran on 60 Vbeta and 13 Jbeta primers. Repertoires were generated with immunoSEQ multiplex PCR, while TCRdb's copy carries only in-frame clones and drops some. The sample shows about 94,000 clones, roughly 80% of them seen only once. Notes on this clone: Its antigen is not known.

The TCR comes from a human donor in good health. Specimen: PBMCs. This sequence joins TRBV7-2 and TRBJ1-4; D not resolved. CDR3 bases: TGTGCCAGCAGCTCGGTGGAGGTCCCTGGGACTAATGAAAAACTGTTTTTT. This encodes CASSSVEVPGTNEKLFF.